This T cell receptor beta chain was observed in a study of T cell changes during pregnancy in multiple sclerosis. In this sample, this clone turned up a few times. The assay was immunoSEQ multiplex PCR, and TCRdb's table has in-frame clones only and misses some. This sample has roughly 32,000 clones, with 91% found just once. This TCR derives from a female donor in good health, enrolled as a control in a pregnancy study. The sample consisted of CD8+ T cells from peripheral blood mononuclear cells, taken in the second trimester of pregnancy.

CDR3 DNA: TGCGCCAGCAGCCCAGGGGGTTCTGAAGCTTTCTTT. This encodes CASSPGGSEAFF. The rearrangement joins TRBV4-1 to TRBJ1-1; 7 bases line up with TRBD1. Per the germline V gene, CDR1 is MGHRA and CDR2 is YSYEKL. With V trimmed by 4 bases and J by 6 bases, 2 bases remained unmatched. The CDR3 has 12 amino acids.